This is a list of T cell receptor beta chains from one sample in a study of regulatory T cells in long-lasting Graves disease. Via MiXCR, TCRdb re-called the multiplex PCR reads, giving one row per CDR3 protein. This sample has over 250,000 distinct CDR3 sequences, with 22% found just once. Here the sequenced sample was peripheral blood mononuclear cells (PBMCs), taken when the disease was refractory, from a patient treated with antithyroid drugs. These receptors all stem from a female donor with Graves disease. CDR3s include the opening cysteine and the closing phenylalanine or tryptophan. A D gene is named only where the DNA matches it firmly. The listing skips clone size in some rows; elsewhere it reads once, few, many or a size class.

size: many; J: TRBJ2-1; V: TRBV27; length: 13; D: .; CDR3: CASSLIAGNVQFF; DNA: TGTGCCAGCAGTTTAATTGCAGGCAATGTCCAGTTCTTC
size: many; J: TRBJ2-7; V: TRBV18; length: 14; D: .; CDR3: CASSPNQGSDEQYF; DNA: TGTGCCAGCTCACCAAATCAGGGGTCGGACGAGCAGTACTTC
size: many; J: TRBJ1-1; V: TRBV20-1; length: 12; D: .; CDR3: CSAREGSTEAFF; DNA: TGCAGTGCTAGAGAGGGGAGTACTGAAGCTTTCTTT
size: .; J: TRBJ2-2; V: TRBV9; length: 14; D: .; CDR3: CASSVGGSTGELFF; DNA: TGTGCCAGCAGCGTTGGGGGGTCCACCGGGGAGCTGTTTTTT
size: .; J: TRBJ2-7; V: TRBV4-3; length: 15; D: .; CDR3: CASSQDGGASYEQYF; DNA: TGCGCCAGCAGCCAAGATGGCGGGGCCTCCTACGAGCAGTACTTC
size: many; J: TRBJ2-5; V: TRBV12-3/TRBV12-4; length: 16; D: .; CDR3: CASSGERIGIQETQYF; DNA: TGTGCCAGCAGCGGCGAGCGGATAGGCATCCAAGAGACCCAGTACTTC
size: many; J: TRBJ2-7; V: TRBV12-3/TRBV12-4; length: 15; D: .; CDR3: CASSLLDGLSYEQYF; DNA: TGTGCCAGCAGTTTGTTAGACGGGTTATCCTACGAGCAGTACTTC
size: many; J: TRBJ1-1; V: TRBV7-3; length: 13; D: .; CDR3: CASSVGQNTEAFF; DNA: TGTGCCAGCAGCGTGGGGCAGAACACTGAAGCTTTCTTT
size: once; J: TRBJ2-7; V: TRBV19; length: 14; D: .; CDR3: CASSIVGPSYEQYF; DNA: TGTGCCAGTAGTATAGTGGGACCCTCCTACGAGCAGTACTTC
size: few; J: TRBJ2-7; V: TRBV4-3; length: 15; D: .; CDR3: CASSQARSYSYEQYF; DNA: TGCGCCAGCAGCCAAGCACGGAGCTACTCCTACGAGCAGTACTTC
size: .; J: TRBJ1-2; V: TRBV30; length: 13; D: .; CDR3: CAWSLGRVRGYTF; DNA: TGTGCCTGGAGTTTAGGAAGGGTGAGGGGCTACACCTTC
size: few; J: TRBJ1-2; V: TRBV28; length: 12; D: .; CDR3: CASSADGPGYTF; DNA: TGTGCCAGCAGCGCGGACGGCCCTGGCTACACCTTC
size: .; J: TRBJ1-2; V: TRBV12-3/TRBV12-4; length: 16; D: TRBD1; CDR3: CASSLAPRDRGRGYTF; DNA: TGTGCCAGCAGTTTAGCGCCTCGGGACAGGGGCCGCGGCTACACCTTC
size: many; J: TRBJ1-1; V: TRBV6-1; length: 12; D: TRBD1; CDR3: CASSGQGNQAFF; DNA: TGTGCCAGCAGTGGACAGGGGAATCAAGCTTTCTTT
size: many; J: TRBJ1-6; V: TRBV20-1; length: 13; D: .; CDR3: CSARGGYNSPLHF; DNA: TGCAGTGCTAGAGGAGGGTATAATTCACCCCTCCACTTT
size: many; J: TRBJ2-7; V: TRBV5-1; length: 14; D: .; CDR3: CASSLGPTAYEQYF; DNA: TGCGCCAGCAGCTTGGGCCCCACAGCCTACGAGCAGTACTTC
size: .; J: TRBJ2-2; V: TRBV19; length: 15; D: TRBD1; CDR3: CASSIVGTGSGELFF; DNA: TGTGCCAGTAGTATAGTTGGGACAGGGTCCGGGGAGCTGTTTTTT
size: few; J: TRBJ2-7; V: TRBV20-1; length: 13; D: .; CDR3: CSALSGDSYEQYF; DNA: TGCAGTGCACTATCCGGGGATTCCTACGAGCAGTACTTC
size: .; J: TRBJ2-3; V: TRBV15; length: 16; D: TRBD2; CDR3: CATSREGTIIADTQYF; DNA: TGTGCCACCAGCAGAGAAGGGACTATAATCGCAGATACGCAGTATTTT
size: .; J: TRBJ2-3; V: TRBV18; length: 14; D: .; CDR3: CASSPRTGPDTQYF; DNA: TGTGCCAGCTCACCACGGACGGGGCCGGATACGCAGTATTTT
size: .; J: TRBJ2-2; V: TRBV19; length: 17; D: .; CDR3: CASSKTFWVQGAGELFF; DNA: TGTGCCAGTAGTAAGACGTTCTGGGTCCAAGGGGCCGGGGAGCTGTTTTTT
size: many; J: TRBJ1-2; V: TRBV28; length: 19; D: .; CDR3: CASRTSNPLDRDRNYGYTF; DNA: TGTGCCAGCAGGACATCCAACCCACTTGACCGGGACCGCAACTATGGCTACACCTTC
size: many; J: TRBJ2-5; V: TRBV6-1; length: 13; D: TRBD1; CDR3: CASSGGQGETQYF; DNA: TGTGCCAGCAGTGGAGGACAGGGGGAGACCCAGTACTTC